This T cell receptor beta chain was captured in a study of blood T cell repertoires in COVID-19. Looking at the study overall: Acute and convalescent COVID-19 samples came from the United States, Italy and Spain.

Trimming cost V 3 bases and J 1 base, with 13 bases left between them. Germline V gene lookup returns CDR1 ENHRY and CDR2 SYGVKD. The CDR3 has 16 amino acids. The assay was immunoSEQ multiplex PCR, and TCRdb's table has in-frame clones only and misses some. The data show some 72,000 clones, with approximately 90% seen just once and roughly 4.4% held by the top ten. This TCR derives from a man aged 45-60 years with active COVID-19. The rearrangement uses TRBV10-3 and TRBJ1-3, with a weak D call TRBD1 (6 bases). The sample taken for sequencing was peripheral blood. CDR3 nucleotide sequence: TGTGCCATCAGTGACTCAAGGACAGTTTCTGGAAACACCATATATTTT. It is translated as CAISDSRTVSGNTIYF.